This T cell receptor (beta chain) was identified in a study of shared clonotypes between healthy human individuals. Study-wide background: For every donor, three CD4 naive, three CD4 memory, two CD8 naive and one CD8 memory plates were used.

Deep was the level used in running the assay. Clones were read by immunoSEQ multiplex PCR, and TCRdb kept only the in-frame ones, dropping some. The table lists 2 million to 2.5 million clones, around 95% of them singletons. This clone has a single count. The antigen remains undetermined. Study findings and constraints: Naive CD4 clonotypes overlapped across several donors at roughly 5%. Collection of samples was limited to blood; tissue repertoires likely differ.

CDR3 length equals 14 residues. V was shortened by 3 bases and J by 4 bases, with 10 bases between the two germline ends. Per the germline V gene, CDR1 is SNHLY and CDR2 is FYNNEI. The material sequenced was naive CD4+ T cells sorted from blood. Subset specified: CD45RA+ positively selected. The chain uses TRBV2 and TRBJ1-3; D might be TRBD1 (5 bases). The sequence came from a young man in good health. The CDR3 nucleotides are TGTGCCAGCAGTGACAGGGTGGCGGGAAACACCATATATTTT. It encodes CASSDRVAGNTIYF.